The rows below give T cell receptor beta chains drawn from one sample of a study of patients and donors after allogeneic stem cell transplantation. TCRdb fed the RT-PCR reads into MiXCR, producing one record per CDR3 protein. The sample has about 57,000 distinct CDR3 sequences, approximately 12% seen once. Sequenced sample: blood, either unsorted or a sorted T cell fraction (not recorded which). The receptors were gathered from a human donor who was either an allogeneic HSCT recipient or a stem cell or donor lymphocyte infusion donor (not recorded which). It is not recorded whose cells these are; they may come from a transplant donor. Both conserved end residues are part of each CDR3.

CDR3aa: CSVEGGLAGGPSETGELFF; v_gene: TRBV29-1; j_gene: TRBJ2-2
CDR3aa: CASSLVADQPSSYEQYF; v_gene: TRBV7-6; j_gene: TRBJ2-7
CDR3aa: CASSLLPDGNEKLFF; v_gene: TRBV5-1; j_gene: TRBJ1-4
CDR3aa: CASSLAKTGTGVEGYTF; v_gene: TRBV5-1; j_gene: TRBJ1-2
CDR3aa: CASSLYSQYEKLFF; v_gene: TRBV7-9; j_gene: TRBJ1-4
CDR3aa: CAWSGGGSYNEQFF; v_gene: TRBV30; j_gene: TRBJ2-1
CDR3aa: CASSTRGTAQETQYF; v_gene: TRBV12-3/TRBV12-4; j_gene: TRBJ2-5
CDR3aa: CSARAGGGRAWNEQFF; v_gene: TRBV20-1; j_gene: TRBJ2-1
CDR3aa: CASSSPTGGQETQYF; v_gene: TRBV5-1; j_gene: TRBJ2-5
CDR3aa: CASSSTSTGHTEAFF; v_gene: TRBV5-1; j_gene: TRBJ1-1